The 17 T cell receptor beta chains reported below all come from one sample, sequenced in a study of blood T cell repertoires in COVID-19. Repertoires were generated with immunoSEQ multiplex PCR, while TCRdb's copy carries only in-frame clones and drops some. The table records around 60,000 clones, more than 75% of them present only once. Source material: peripheral blood. The receptors originated from a human donor in a cohort sampled during active COVID-19.

V and J are TRBV24-1 and TRBJ2-1; 14 nucleotides align to TRBD2. The germline gives CDR1 KGHDR, CDR2 SFDVKD. The CDR3 spans 17 residues. With 0 bases clipped from V and 5 bases from J, the junction kept 2 bases outside the gene matches. Here the CDR3 reads CATSDLPGLAGDNEQFF. The DNA for the CDR3 is TGTGCCACCAGTGATTTGCCGGGACTAGCGGGGGACAATGAGCAGTTCTTC.

The count of this clone is one. The J gene is TRBJ2-1, the V gene TRBV27; D may be TRBD2 (5 bases). The V end lost 3 bases, the J end lost 3 bases, and 9 bases lay between the germline ends. Germline lookup yields CDR1 MNHEY and CDR2 SMNVEV (reference sequence). This CDR3 contains 14 residues. Here the CDR3 reads CASSFRGNYNEQFF. The CDR3 DNA reads as TGTGCCAGCAGTTTTAGAGGGAACTACAATGAGCAGTTCTTC.

This clone was seen more than once but under ten times. CDR3 nucleotide sequence: TGCGCCAGCAGCCAAGATGGGCTAGGGAGTCAGCCCCAGCATTTT. This gives the protein CASSQDGLGSQPQHF. This chain joins TRBV4-1 and TRBJ1-5; D call uncertain. The CDR3 length is 15 residues. Germline lookup yields CDR1 MGHRA and CDR2 YSYEKL. V lost 0 bases and J 6 bases, leaving 12 bases between the germline ends.

This clone was seen a handful of times. The genes are TRBV19 and TRBJ1-5, with D possibly TRBD1 on 6 matching bases. V dropped 6 bases and J dropped 3 bases, with 12 bases sitting between them. Per germline, CDR1 LNHDA and CDR2 SQIVND (reference sequence). The CDR3 is made up of 14 amino acids. DNA for the CDR3: TGTGCCAGTAGACCCGGACAGAACAATCAGCCCCAGCATTTT. It translates to CASRPGQNNQPQHF.

The CDR3, as DNA: TGCGCCAGCAGGACCTCCGGGACAGGGAATCCCGAGCAGTACTTC. Translated: CASRTSGTGNPEQYF. This sequence joins TRBV10-2 and TRBJ2-7; 9 bases fit TRBD1. The length of the CDR3 is 15 residues. Per germline, CDR1 WSHSY and CDR2 SAAADI. V gave up 6 bases and J gave up 6 bases; unmatched junction bases: 12.

The V gene is TRBV4-1, the J gene TRBJ2-1; D is possibly TRBD2 (7 bases). The CDR3 covers 16 residues. Germline assignment: CDR1 MGHRA and CDR2 YSYEKL. Trimming removed 0 bases from V and 2 bases from J, with 11 bases in between. The CDR3 protein is CASSQEPGGPYNEQFF. CDR3 nucleotide sequence: TGCGCCAGCAGCCAAGAACCGGGGGGCCCCTACAATGAGCAGTTCTTC.

V usage is TRBV2 and J usage is TRBJ2-7; D remains ambiguous. Germline V gene lookup returns CDR1 SNHLY and CDR2 FYNNEI. Trimming pared 3 bases from V and 4 bases from J, leaving 10 bases between. The CDR3 spans 13 residues. CDR3: CASSEWHPYEQYF. The CDR3 nucleotides are TGTGCCAGCAGTGAGTGGCATCCTTACGAGCAGTACTTC.

The chain carries TRBV18 and TRBJ2-1, with 10 bases lining up with TRBD2. J lost 4 bases, V lost 0 bases, and 9 bases had no gene match. Germline V CDR1 and CDR2: KGHSH, LQKENI. The CDR3 totals 18 residues. CDR3 DNA: TGTGCCAGCTCACCACCTAATAAAGCGGGAGGGATTTACAATGAGCAGTTCTTC. Residues: CASSPPNKAGGIYNEQFF.

The rearrangement links TRBV6-2 or TRBV6-3 to TRBJ2-7, with D maybe TRBD1 (5 bases). V lost 6 bases, J lost 4 bases, and 19 bases lay in between. The germline V gene encodes CDR1 MNHEY and CDR2 SVGEGT. This CDR3 contains 15 residues. CDR3 sequence (DNA): TGTGCCAGCAGCCCGGCCATGGGGCTCTTGTACGAGCAGTACTTC. Encoded protein: CASSPAMGLLYEQYF.

V is TRBV2 and J is TRBJ2-7; D is perhaps TRBD2 (5 bases). In germline, CDR1 is SNHLY, CDR2 FYNNEI. CDR3 length: 13 residues. The V gene lost 5 bases and the J gene lost 2 bases, with 10 bases spanning the gap. Here the CDR3 reads CASSSNGAYEQYF. The CDR3 DNA sequence: TGTGCCAGCAGTTCGAACGGGGCCTACGAGCAGTACTTC.

The V call is TRBV9, the J call TRBJ2-5, with D perhaps matching TRBD2 (6 bases). CDR1 is SGDLS and CDR2 is YYNGEE in the germline V gene. The CDR3 is made up of 14 amino acids. V lost 0 bases and J lost 2, with 8 bases in between. The CDR3 reads CASSVGTTQETQYF. The DNA of the CDR3 is TGTGCCAGCAGCGTAGGGACTACTCAAGAGACCCAGTACTTC.

This chain links TRBV27 with TRBJ1-5; no reliable D call. The germline CDR1 and CDR2 sequences are MNHEY and SMNVEV (reference sequence). The CDR3 is made up of 15 amino acids. V was clipped by 10 bases and J by 0 bases, with 16 bases between them. CDR3: CAIPGVGDSNQPQHF. DNA of the CDR3: TGTGCCATTCCCGGTGTCGGAGATAGCAATCAGCCCCAGCATTTT.

J is TRBJ1-5 and V is TRBV5-1, with 9 bases that match TRBD1. The CDR3 contains 13 residues. The trim removed 4 bases at V and 6 bases at J, leaving 2 bases unmatched. The V gene's germline CDR1 is SGHRS and CDR2 YFSETQ. CDR3 residues: CASSATGGQPQHF. The DNA for the CDR3 is TGCGCCAGCAGCGCGACAGGGGGTCAGCCCCAGCATTTT. The complete variable domain, with remaining parts taken from reference TRBV5-1 and TRBJ1-5, reads KAGVTQTPRYLIKTRGQQVTLSCSPISGHRSVSWYQQTPGQGLQFLFEYFSETQRNKGNFPGRFSGRQFSNSRSEMNVSTLELGDSALYLCASSATGGQPQHFGDGTRLSIL.

This chain connects TRBV5-1 to TRBJ2-1; TRBD2 might be the D (6 bases). Germline V lookup: CDR1 SGHRS, CDR2 YFSETQ. The CDR3 is made up of 15 amino acids. V shed 3 bases and J shed 7 bases, with 17 bases lying between them. CDR3 in amino acids: CASSYGSGIGNEQFF. As DNA, the CDR3 is TGCGCCAGCAGCTACGGGAGTGGGATTGGAAATGAGCAGTTCTTC.

The gene calls are TRBV10-2 and TRBJ2-5, with 11 bases that match TRBD2. V trimming: 0 bases; J trimming: 2 bases; junction bases outside the gene matches: 5. This CDR3 spans 17 amino acids. Germline V lookup: CDR1 WSHSY, CDR2 SAAADI. CDR3 nucleotides: TGCGCCAGCAGTGAGTCTCAACTAGCGGGAGCTCAAGAGACCCAGTACTTC. Its translation: CASSESQLAGAQETQYF.

This clone was recorded only once. The junction and the germline gene differ at one end; a read error may be behind it. The V gene is TRBV2, the J gene TRBJ1-2; D is perhaps TRBD1 (5 bases). This CDR3 contains 12 residues. Germline CDR1 is SNHLY and CDR2 is FYNNEI. CDR3 bases: TGTGTCAGCAGCTCAGGGATCTATGGCTACACCTTC. It yields the protein CVSSSGIYGYTF.

J is TRBJ2-4 and V is TRBV28; 11 bases line up with TRBD2. Germline CDR1 MDHEN, CDR2 SYDVKM. V was clipped by 0 bases and J by 0 bases; unmatched bases: 10. This CDR3 has 20 residues. The CDR3 nucleotides read TGTGCCAGCAGTTTATGGGAGGGCCGACTAGCGGGACAAGCCAAAAACATTCAGTACTTC. It translates to CASSLWEGRLAGQAKNIQYF. Filled out from reference TRBV28 and TRBJ2-4, the complete variable domain reads DVKVTQSSRYLVKRTGEKVFLECVQDMDHENMFWYRQDPGLGLRLIYFSYDVKMKEKGDIPEGYSVSREKKERFSLILESASTNQTSMYLCASSLWEGRLAGQAKNIQYFGAGTRLSVL.